The 3 T cell receptor beta chains below all came from one sample that was sequenced in a study of CD8+CD57+ T cells in acquired aplastic anemia. Selection for sequencing was limited to patients who had shown CD8+CD57+ cell expansion by flow cytometry. Researchers used genomic DNA as the template to profile TCR beta VDJ and CDR3. TCRdb passed the reads through MiXCR, listing each CDR3 protein once. The repertoire holds 200,000 to 250,000 distinct CDR3 sequences, with less than 75% as singletons. Material: sorted CD4+, CD8+, or CD8+CD57+ T cells (not recorded which) from PBMCs. The receptors shown here come from a human donor with aplastic anemia.

The rearrangement uses TRBV2 and TRBJ1-1; D gene unclear. Germline lookup yields CDR1 SNHLY and CDR2 FYNNEI. CDR3 size: 13 residues. V gave up 4 bases and J gave up 1 base, with 7 bases separating them. DNA for the CDR3: TGTGCCAGCAGTGTTTCGGCGAACACTGAAGCTTTCTTT. Residues: CASSVSANTEAFF.

This clonotype appeared a few times. This sequence joins TRBV5-4 and TRBJ2-7, with D uncertain. The CDR3 has 12 residues. Germline-derived CDR1 and CDR2 are SGHNT and YYREEE (reference sequence). V lost 2 bases and J lost 6, with 9 bases in between. The CDR3 region has the DNA TGTGCCAGCAGCTTAGACCCTAGCGAGCAGTACTTC. It specifies CASSLDPSEQYF.

This clonotype came up many times. The gene calls are TRBV12-3 or TRBV12-4 and TRBJ1-3, with a tentative D call TRBD1 (6 bases). The CDR3 totals 14 residues. The ends were cut back, 4 bases at V and 2 bases at J, with 9 bases in the middle. DNA for the CDR3: TGTGCCAGCAGTTCAGCAGGGGCTGGAAACACCATATATTTT. Translated, it gives CASSSAGAGNTIYF.